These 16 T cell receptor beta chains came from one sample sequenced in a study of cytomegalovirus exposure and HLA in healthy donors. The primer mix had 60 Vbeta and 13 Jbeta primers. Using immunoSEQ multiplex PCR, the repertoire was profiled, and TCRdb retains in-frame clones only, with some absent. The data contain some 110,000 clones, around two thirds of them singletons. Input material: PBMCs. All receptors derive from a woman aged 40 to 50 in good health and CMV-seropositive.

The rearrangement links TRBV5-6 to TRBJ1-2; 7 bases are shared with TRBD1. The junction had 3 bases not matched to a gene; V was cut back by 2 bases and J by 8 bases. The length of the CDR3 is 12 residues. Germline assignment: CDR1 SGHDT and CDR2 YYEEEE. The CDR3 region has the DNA TGTGCCAGCAGCTTAGACAGGGTCGGCTACACCTTC. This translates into CASSLDRVGYTF. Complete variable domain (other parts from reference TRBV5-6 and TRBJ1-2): DAGVTQSPTHLIKTRGQQVTLRCSPKSGHDTVSWYQQALGQGPQFIFQYYEEEERQRGNFPDRFSGHQFPNYSSELNVNALLLGDSALYLCASSLDRVGYTFGSGTRLTVV.

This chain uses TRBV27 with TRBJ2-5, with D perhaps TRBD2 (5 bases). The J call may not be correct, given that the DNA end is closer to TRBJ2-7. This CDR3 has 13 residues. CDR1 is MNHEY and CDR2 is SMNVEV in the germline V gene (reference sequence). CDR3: CASSQAAVYEQYF. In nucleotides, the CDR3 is TGTGCCAGCAGTCAAGCGGCGGTCTACGAGCAGTACTTC.

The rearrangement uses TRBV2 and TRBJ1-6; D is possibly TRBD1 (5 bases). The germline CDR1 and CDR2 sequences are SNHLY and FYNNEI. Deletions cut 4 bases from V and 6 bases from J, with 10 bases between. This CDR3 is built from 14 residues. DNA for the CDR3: TGTGCCAGCAGTGTGACAGATTCTAATTCACCCCTCCACTTT. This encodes CASSVTDSNSPLHF.

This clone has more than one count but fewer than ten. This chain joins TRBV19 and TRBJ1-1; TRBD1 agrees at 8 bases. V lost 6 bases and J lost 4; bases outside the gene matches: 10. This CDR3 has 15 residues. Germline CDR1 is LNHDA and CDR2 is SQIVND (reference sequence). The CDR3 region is CASRATGVSSTEAFF. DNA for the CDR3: TGTGCCAGTAGGGCGACAGGGGTTAGTAGCACTGAAGCTTTCTTT.

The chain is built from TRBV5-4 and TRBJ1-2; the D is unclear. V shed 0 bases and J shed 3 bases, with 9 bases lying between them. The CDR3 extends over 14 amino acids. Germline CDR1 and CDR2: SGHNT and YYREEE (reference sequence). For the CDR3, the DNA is TGTGCCAGCAGCTTGGTTGGAGGGCACTATGGCTACACCTTC. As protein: CASSLVGGHYGYTF.

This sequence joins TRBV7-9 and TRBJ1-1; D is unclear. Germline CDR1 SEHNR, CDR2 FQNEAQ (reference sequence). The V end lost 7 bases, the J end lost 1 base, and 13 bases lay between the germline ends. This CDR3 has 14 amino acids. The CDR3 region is CASMPVARNTEAFF. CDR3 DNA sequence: TGTGCCAGCATGCCAGTGGCCAGGAACACTGAAGCTTTCTTT.

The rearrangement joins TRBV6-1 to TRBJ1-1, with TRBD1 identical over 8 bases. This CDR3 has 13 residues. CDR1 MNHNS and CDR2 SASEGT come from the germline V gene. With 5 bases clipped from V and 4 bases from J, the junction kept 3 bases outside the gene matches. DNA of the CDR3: TGTGCCAGCAGTCAGGGGGCTGTCACTGAAGCTTTCTTT. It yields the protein CASSQGAVTEAFF.

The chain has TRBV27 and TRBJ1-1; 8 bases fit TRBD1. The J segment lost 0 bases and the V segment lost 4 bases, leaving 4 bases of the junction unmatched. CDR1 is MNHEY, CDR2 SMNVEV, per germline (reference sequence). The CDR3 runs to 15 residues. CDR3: CASSYGQGLNTEAFF. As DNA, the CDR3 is TGTGCCAGCAGTTATGGACAGGGTCTGAACACTGAAGCTTTCTTT.

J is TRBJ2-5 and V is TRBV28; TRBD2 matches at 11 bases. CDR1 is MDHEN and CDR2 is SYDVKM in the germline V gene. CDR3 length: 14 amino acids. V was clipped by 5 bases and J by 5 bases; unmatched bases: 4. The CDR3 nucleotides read TGTGCCAGCAGTCCTAGCGGGGGGAAGGAGACCCAGTACTTC. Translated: CASSPSGGKETQYF. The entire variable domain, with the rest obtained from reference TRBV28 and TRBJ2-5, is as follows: DVKVTQSSRYLVKRTGEKVFLECVQDMDHENMFWYRQDPGLGLRLIYFSYDVKMKEKGDIPEGYSVSREKKERFSLILESASTNQTSMYLCASSPSGGKETQYFGPGTRLLVL.

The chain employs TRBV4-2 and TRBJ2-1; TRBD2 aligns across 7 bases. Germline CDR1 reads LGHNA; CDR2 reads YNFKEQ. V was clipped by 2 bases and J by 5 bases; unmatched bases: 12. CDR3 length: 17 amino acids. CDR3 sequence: CASSQTLGGEGHNEQFF. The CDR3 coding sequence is TGTGCCAGCAGCCAAACCCTTGGGGGGGAGGGCCACAATGAGCAGTTCTTC.

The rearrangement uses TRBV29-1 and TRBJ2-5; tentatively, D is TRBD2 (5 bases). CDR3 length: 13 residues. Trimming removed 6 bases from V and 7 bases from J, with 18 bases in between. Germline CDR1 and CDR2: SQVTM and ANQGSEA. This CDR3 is CSVGGGYPSTQYF. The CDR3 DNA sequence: TGCAGCGTCGGTGGAGGATATCCTTCGACCCAGTACTTC.

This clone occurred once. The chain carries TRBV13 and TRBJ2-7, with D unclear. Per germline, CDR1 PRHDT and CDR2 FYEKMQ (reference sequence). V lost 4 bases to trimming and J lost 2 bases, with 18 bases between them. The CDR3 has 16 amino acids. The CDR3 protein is CASSSERSGTPYEQYF. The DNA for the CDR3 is TGTGCCAGCAGCTCCGAGAGGTCTGGAACTCCCTACGAGCAGTACTTC. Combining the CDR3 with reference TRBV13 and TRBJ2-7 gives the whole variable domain AAGVIQSPRHLIKEKRETATLKCYPIPRHDTVYWYQQGPGQDPQFLISFYEKMQSDKGSIPDRFSAQQFSDYHSELNMSSLELGDSALYFCASSSERSGTPYEQYFGPGTRLTVT.

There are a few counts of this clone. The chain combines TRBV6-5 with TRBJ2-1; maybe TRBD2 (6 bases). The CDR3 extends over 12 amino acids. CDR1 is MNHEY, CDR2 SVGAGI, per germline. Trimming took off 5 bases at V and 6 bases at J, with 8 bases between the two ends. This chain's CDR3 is CASSRTINEQFF. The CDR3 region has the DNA TGTGCCAGCAGTCGGACTATCAATGAGCAGTTCTTC.

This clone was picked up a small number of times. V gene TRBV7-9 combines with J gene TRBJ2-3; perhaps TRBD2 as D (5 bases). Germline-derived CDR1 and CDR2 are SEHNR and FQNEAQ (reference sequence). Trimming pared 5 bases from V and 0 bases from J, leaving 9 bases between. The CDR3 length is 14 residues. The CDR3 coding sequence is TGTGCCAGCAGCAAGTGGACTAGCACAGATACGCAGTATTTT. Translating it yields CASSKWTSTDTQYF.

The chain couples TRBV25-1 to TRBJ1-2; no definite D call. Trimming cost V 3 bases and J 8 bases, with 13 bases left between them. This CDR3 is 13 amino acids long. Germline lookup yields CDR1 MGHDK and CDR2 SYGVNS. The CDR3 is CASSDPLSTGYTF. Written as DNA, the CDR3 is TGTGCCAGCAGTGATCCCCTTAGTACCGGCTACACCTTC.

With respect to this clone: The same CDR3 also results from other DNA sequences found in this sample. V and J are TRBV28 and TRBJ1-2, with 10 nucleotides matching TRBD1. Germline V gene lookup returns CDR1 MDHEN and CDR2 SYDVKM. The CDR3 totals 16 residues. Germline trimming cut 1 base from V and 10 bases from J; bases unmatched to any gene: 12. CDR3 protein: CASSLYSTGGMSHYTF. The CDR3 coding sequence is TGTGCCAGCAGTTTATACTCGACAGGGGGCATGTCCCACTACACCTTC.